These 20 T cell receptor beta chains came from one sample sequenced in a study of cytomegalovirus exposure and HLA in healthy donors. PCR used 60 Vbeta primers and 13 Jbeta primers. Generated by immunoSEQ multiplex PCR, the TCRdb table keeps only in-frame clones and is missing some. The table includes 150,000 to 200,000 clones, 75% detected once. Sequencing was performed on PBMCs. The receptor source for this set is a woman aged 50 to 65 in good health and CMV-seropositive.

The table lists this clone with a count of one. The V call is TRBV5-4, the J call TRBJ1-1; tentatively, D is TRBD1 (6 bases). Germline V gives CDR1 SGHNT, CDR2 YYREEE (reference sequence). The V end was cut by 2 bases, the J end by 3 bases, with 11 bases between. The CDR3 consists of 14 residues. CDR3 in amino acids: CASSLQGVDTEAFF. For the CDR3, the DNA is TGTGCCAGCAGCTTACAGGGTGTTGACACTGAAGCTTTCTTT.

The genes are TRBV5-1 and TRBJ1-6, with TRBD1 matching 7 bases. The CDR3 totals 15 residues. V was pared by 3 bases and J by 15 bases, with 15 bases of the junction left unmatched. CDR1 and CDR2 from the germline V gene are SGHRS and YFSETQ. CDR3 bases: TGCGCCAGCAGCTCGGATGGGACAGTCTCTAGTGTCCTCCACTTT. Its protein product is CASSSDGTVSSVLHF.

V is TRBV9 and J is TRBJ1-2; D may be TRBD1 (6 bases). The CDR3 has 14 residues. V was pared by 6 bases and J by 4 bases, with 16 bases between. Germline V CDR1 and CDR2: SGDLS, YYNGEE. The DNA of the CDR3 is TGTGCCAGCACCCCCGGGGGGCAGCCCTATGGCTACACCTTC. It yields the protein CASTPGGQPYGYTF.

This clone was found many times. This sequence joins TRBV10-2 and TRBJ1-1; D unresolved. The germline V gene encodes CDR1 WSHSY and CDR2 SAAADI. The CDR3 extends over 13 amino acids. The ends were cut back, 2 bases at V and 7 bases at J, with 11 bases in the middle. The CDR3 DNA is TGCGCCAGCAGTGAGAACAGCTACCTTGAAGCTTTCTTT. Its protein product is CASSENSYLEAFF.

Points on this clone: Relative to the germline gene, one junction end is altered; a read error may explain this. The chain has TRBV5-1 and TRBJ2-6; 10 positions match TRBD2. This CDR3 has 16 amino acids. CDR1 and CDR2 (germline): SGHRS, YFSETQ. CDR3 DNA sequence: TGCGCCAGCAGCTTAGCGGGGGGGCCTGGGGCCAACGTCCTGATTTTC. Its protein is CASSLAGGPGANVLIF.

This clone turned up a few times. This chain links TRBV19 with TRBJ1-5; a possible D gene is TRBD1 (6 bases). CDR3 length equals 16 residues. Deletions cut 2 bases from V and 5 bases from J, with 16 bases between. Germline CDR1 LNHDA, CDR2 SQIVND (reference sequence). In DNA, the CDR3 is TGTGCCAGTAGTATACCCAGCGGGGGCGATTATCAGCCCCAGCATTTT. Residues: CASSIPSGGDYQPQHF.

This clone was picked up a small number of times. The J gene is TRBJ2-1, the V gene TRBV5-6; perhaps TRBD2 as D (6 bases). The germline V gene encodes CDR1 SGHDT and CDR2 YYEEEE. CDR3 length equals 17 residues. Between the trimmed V and J ends, which lost 3 bases and 0 bases, there was a span of 16 bases. CDR3 DNA: TGTGCCAGCAGCTCCCTAATCCGACTAGGCTCCTACAATGAGCAGTTCTTC. Encoded protein: CASSSLIRLGSYNEQFF.

J is TRBJ1-1 and V is TRBV27; D is perhaps TRBD1 (6 bases). Looked up from germline, CDR1 is MNHEY and CDR2 is SMNVEV (reference sequence). V was shortened by 5 bases and J by 0 bases, with 7 bases between the two germline ends. The CDR3 is 13 residues long. CDR3 nucleotides: TGTGCCAGCAGTGACAGGTTGAACACTGAAGCTTTCTTT. Residues: CASSDRLNTEAFF.

This clone has more than one count but fewer than ten. This chain joins TRBV5-1 and TRBJ1-1; tentative D call: TRBD1 (5 bases). The CDR3 covers 15 residues. Per germline, CDR1 SGHRS and CDR2 YFSETQ. V was pared by 4 bases and J by 1 base, with 14 bases between. CDR3 sequence reads: CASSPGHPGNTEAFF. CDR3 bases: TGCGCCAGCAGCCCTGGACACCCGGGGAACACTGAAGCTTTCTTT.

V gene TRBV6-5 combines with J gene TRBJ1-1; 9 nucleotides agree with TRBD1. The ends lost 6 bases at V and 6 bases at J; junction bases unmatched: 8. The V gene's germline CDR1 is MNHEY and CDR2 SVGAGI. The CDR3 contains 14 residues. The CDR3: CASSNGQGRAEAFF. The CDR3 region has the DNA TGTGCCAGCAGCAACGGACAGGGGCGGGCTGAAGCTTTCTTT.

The chain couples TRBV10-3 to TRBJ2-7, with D possibly being TRBD2 (6 bases). The CDR3 has 15 amino acids. Germline V lookup: CDR1 ENHRY, CDR2 SYGVKD. The V gene lost 4 bases and the J gene lost 5 bases, with 18 bases spanning the gap. In DNA, the CDR3 is TGTGCCATCAGTGCCCAGACCGCGGGGCTCGACGAGCAGTACTTC. This codes for CAISAQTAGLDEQYF.

This rearrangement joins TRBV5-1 to TRBJ2-1; possibly TRBD1 for D (5 bases). Between the trimmed V and J ends, which lost 0 bases and 7 bases, there was a span of 11 bases. This CDR3 is built from 14 residues. Germline V gives CDR1 SGHRS, CDR2 YFSETQ. This CDR3 reads CASSLERGLNEQFF. For the CDR3, the DNA is TGCGCCAGCAGCTTGGAAAGGGGATTAAATGAGCAGTTCTTC.

The V and J genes are TRBV2 and TRBJ1-2; 10 nucleotides match TRBD1. This CDR3 is 13 amino acids long. J was trimmed by 8 bases and V by 8 bases; bases with no gene match: 8. CDR1 SNHLY and CDR2 FYNNEI come from the germline V gene. The CDR3 nucleotides read TGTGCCAGCGGCGCCGGGACAGGGGTAGGCTACACCTTC. Protein sequence: CASGAGTGVGYTF.

This chain joins TRBV19 and TRBJ1-1, with D possibly being TRBD1 (6 bases). The germline gives CDR1 LNHDA, CDR2 SQIVND (reference sequence). Trimming took 5 bases from V and 5 from J, leaving 9 bases between them. The CDR3 totals 12 residues. CDR3 bases: TGTGCCAGTAGTGATCAGGGGACTGAAGCTTTCTTT. It specifies CASSDQGTEAFF.

CDR3 region: CASSDSGFGTEAFF. The CDR3 DNA reads as TGTGCCAGCAGTGATTCGGGTTTCGGAACTGAAGCTTTCTTT. The rearrangement joins TRBV2 to TRBJ1-1; D unresolved. Between the trimmed V and J ends, which lost 3 bases and 5 bases, there was a span of 13 bases. From germline, CDR1 is SNHLY and CDR2 FYNNEI. The CDR3 is 14 amino acids. Based on the CDR3 plus reference TRBV2 and TRBJ1-1, the full variable domain is EPEVTQTPSHQVTQMGQEVILRCVPISNHLYFYWYRQILGQKVEFLVSFYNNEISEKSEIFDDQFSVERPDGSNFTLKIRSTKLEDSAMYFCASSDSGFGTEAFFGQGTRLTVV.

The V and J genes are TRBV15 and TRBJ1-1, with TRBD1 matching over 8 bases. CDR3 length: 14 residues. Germline CDR1 and CDR2: LNHNV and YYDKDF (reference sequence). After removal of 0 bases from V and 11 bases from J, the junction contained 8 bases not matched to a gene. The CDR3 bases are TGTGCCACCAGCAGAGACACTCGGACAGGGCCGGCTTTCTTT. It specifies CATSRDTRTGPAFF.

This clone was observed once. This chain uses TRBV4-2 with TRBJ2-5; TRBD2 agrees at 10 bases. Germline V lookup: CDR1 LGHNA, CDR2 YNFKEQ. The CDR3 is 16 amino acids. V shed 1 base and J 4 bases; nucleotides not matched to a gene: 6. The DNA for the CDR3 is TGTGCCAGCAGCCAAGTAAGCGGGGGGGCCCCAGAGACCCAGTACTTC. Amino acid sequence: CASSQVSGGAPETQYF.

In its sample, this clone was seen once. This CDR3 is also generated by other DNA sequences in the sample. This sequence joins TRBV2 and TRBJ2-3; no clear D gene. Between the trimmed V and J ends, which lost 6 bases and 1 base, there was a span of 5 bases. The CDR3 is 12 amino acids. Germline CDR1 reads SNHLY; CDR2 reads FYNNEI. The CDR3 DNA sequence: TGTGCCAGCAGAGAGCGCACAGATACGCAGTATTTT. Residues: CASRERTDTQYF.

The genes are TRBV11-2 and TRBJ1-2; no firm D call. CDR1 is SGHAT and CDR2 is FQNNGV in the germline V gene. The CDR3 has 15 residues. Trimming stripped 2 bases from V and 0 bases from J, with 10 bases between. CDR3 in DNA: TGTGCCAGCAGCTTAATGAGGGCTTCTAACTATGGCTACACCTTC. Its protein product is CASSLMRASNYGYTF.

Comment on this clone: The sample carries other DNA sequences with the same CDR3. The chain employs TRBV6-1 and TRBJ2-7; 7 positions agree with TRBD1. CDR1 is MNHNS, CDR2 SASEGT, per germline. Trimming removed 1 base from V and 0 bases from J; junction bases left unmatched: 0. The CDR3 consists of 14 residues. CDR3 in DNA: TGTGCCAGCAGTGAAGGGGACAGCTCCTACGAGCAGTACTTC. Amino acids: CASSEGDSSYEQYF.